This TCR beta chain came from a study of identical twins. Study results and limitations: Whereas memory repertoires showed no such difference, abundant cord blood beta clonotypes carried fewer insertions. Twin sharing of out-of-frame TCR alpha was underestimated by models in monozygotic pairs.

Details on this clonotype: No antigen is known for it.

Germline V gives CDR1 SGDLS, CDR2 YYNGEE. The CDR3 sequence is 15 residues long. The junction had 5 bases not matched to a gene; V was cut back by 4 bases and J by 2 bases. Carrying unique molecular identifiers, the cDNA also gained a universal primer site through template switching. TCRdb processed the 5' RACE reads anew with MiXCR; each CDR3 protein has one entry. In the table there are approximately 680,000 distinct CDR3 sequences, roughly 7.1% of which are singletons. The same sample was also studied in work on yellow fever vaccine responses in identical twins. From that second work: Reportedly, twins' vaccine T cell responses looked partly convergent and partly personalized.

What was sequenced was PBMCs. The TCR comes from a woman aged 18-29 years in good health. The V call is TRBV9, the J call TRBJ2-3, with 9 bases lining up with TRBD2. The CDR3 loop reads CASSFLAGVTDTQYF. CDR3 sequence (DNA): TGTGCCAGCAGCTTCTTAGCGGGAGTCACAGATACGCAGTATTTT.